The subject of this entry is one TCR beta chain. What it binds is unknown. This sample is part of a study of T-cell reconstitution after alpha-beta-depleted transplantation in children. Whole-study findings and limits: Two months or so post-transplant, alpha-beta T cells reportedly derived from several hundred expanded graft clones.

The library targeted TCRbeta and was prepared with unique molecular identifiers. TCRdb itself ran the PCR reads through MiXCR, one entry per CDR3 protein. The sample includes approximately 130,000 distinct CDR3 sequences, 9.5% to 10% of them seen just once. Losses at the gene ends were 3 bases for V and 2 bases for J; bases not matched to a gene: 5. The CDR3 runs to 15 residues. Per germline, CDR1 SGHTA and CDR2 FQGTGA. This clonotype originated in a girl under two years old who had a stem cell transplant for combined immunodeficiency, so the T cells may come from the graft donor. This chain joins TRBV7-3 and TRBJ2-7; 9 positions agree with TRBD2. The sample in question was PBMCs, mostly from graft donor cells, obtained 180 days after TCRalphabeta/CD19-depleted stem cell transplant. The CDR3 sequence: CASSLSAGGPYEQYF. The CDR3 bases are TGTGCCAGCAGCTTGTCGGCGGGAGGGCCCTACGAGCAGTACTTC.